One T cell receptor (beta chain) is described in this entry. The data belong to a study of blood T cell repertoires in COVID-19. Study background: Sources were T cells, B-cell-depleted T cells, or PBMCs; the material itself was cDNA or gDNA.

The assay was immunoSEQ multiplex PCR, and TCRdb's table has in-frame clones only and misses some. The top ten clones hold 2.4% of a sample with about 110,000 clones, 88% of them seen once. The TCR was taken from a human donor in a cohort sampled during active COVID-19. Sample: peripheral blood.

This CDR3 reads CSVELRQEAFF. In DNA form, the CDR3 reads TGCAGCGTTGAACTGCGGCAGGAAGCTTTCTTT. The rearrangement links TRBV29-1 to TRBJ1-1; D is ambiguous. The V and J ends lost 2 bases and 8 bases respectively, with 9 bases between them. Looked up from germline, CDR1 is SQVTM and CDR2 is ANQGSEA. The CDR3 runs 11 residues.